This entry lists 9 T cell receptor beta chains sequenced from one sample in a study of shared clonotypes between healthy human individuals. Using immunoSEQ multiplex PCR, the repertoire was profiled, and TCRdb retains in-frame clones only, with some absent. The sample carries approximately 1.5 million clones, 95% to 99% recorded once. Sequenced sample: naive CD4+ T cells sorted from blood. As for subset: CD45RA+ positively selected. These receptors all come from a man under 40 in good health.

CDR3 nucleotides: TGTGCCAGCAGCGCTTCTCCGACAGGCCGGGGCTCTACTAACTATGGCTACACCTTC. Its translation is CASSASPTGRGSTNYGYTF. The chain links TRBV7-2 to TRBJ1-2; tentatively, D is TRBD1 (6 bases). Germline V gives CDR1 SGHTA, CDR2 FQGNSA. The CDR3 spans 19 residues. V was cut by 5 bases and J by 0 bases, with 25 bases left in between.

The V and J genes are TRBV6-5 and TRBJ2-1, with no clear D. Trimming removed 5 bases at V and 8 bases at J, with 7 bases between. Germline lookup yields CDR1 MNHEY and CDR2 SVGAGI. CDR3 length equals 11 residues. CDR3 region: CASSGVYEQFF. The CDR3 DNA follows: TGTGCCAGCAGTGGTGTCTATGAGCAGTTCTTC.

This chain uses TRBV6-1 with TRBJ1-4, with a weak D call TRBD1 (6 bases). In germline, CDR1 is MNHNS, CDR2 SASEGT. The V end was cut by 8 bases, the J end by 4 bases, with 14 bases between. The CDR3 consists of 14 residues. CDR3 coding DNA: TGTGCCAGCGCCATGGGGGCGAATAATGAAAAACTGTTTTTT. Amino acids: CASAMGANNEKLFF.

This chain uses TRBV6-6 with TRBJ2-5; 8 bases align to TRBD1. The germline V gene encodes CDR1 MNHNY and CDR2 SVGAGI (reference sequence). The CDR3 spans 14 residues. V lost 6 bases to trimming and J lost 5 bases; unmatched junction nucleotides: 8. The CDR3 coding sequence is TGTGCCAGCAGCCTCGGACAGGGTGGGGAGACCCAGTACTTC. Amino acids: CASSLGQGGETQYF.

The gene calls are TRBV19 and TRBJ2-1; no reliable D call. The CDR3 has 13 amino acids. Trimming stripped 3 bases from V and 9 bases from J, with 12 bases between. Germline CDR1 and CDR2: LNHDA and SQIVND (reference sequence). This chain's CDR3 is CASSILEGGEQFF. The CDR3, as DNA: TGTGCCAGTAGTATCTTAGAAGGCGGTGAGCAGTTCTTC.

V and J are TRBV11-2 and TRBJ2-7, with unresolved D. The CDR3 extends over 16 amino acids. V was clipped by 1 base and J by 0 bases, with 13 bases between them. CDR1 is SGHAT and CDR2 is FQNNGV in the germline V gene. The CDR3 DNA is TGTGCCAGCAGCTTAGTCATCCTTCCGAGCTCCTACGAGCAGTACTTC. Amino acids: CASSLVILPSSYEQYF. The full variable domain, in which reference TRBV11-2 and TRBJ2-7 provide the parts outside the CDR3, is EAGVAQSPRYKIIEKRQSVAFWCNPISGHATLYWYQQILGQGPKLLIQFQNNGVVDDSQLPKDRFSAERLKGVDSTLKIQPAKLEDSAVYLCASSLVILPSSYEQYFGPGTRLTVT.

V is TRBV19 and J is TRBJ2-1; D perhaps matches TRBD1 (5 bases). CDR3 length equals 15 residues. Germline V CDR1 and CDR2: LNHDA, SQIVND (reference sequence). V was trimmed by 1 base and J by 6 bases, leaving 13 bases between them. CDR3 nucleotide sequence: TGTGCCAGTAGTATAGGAGGACACCCCAGCAATGAGCAGTTCTTC. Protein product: CASSIGGHPSNEQFF.

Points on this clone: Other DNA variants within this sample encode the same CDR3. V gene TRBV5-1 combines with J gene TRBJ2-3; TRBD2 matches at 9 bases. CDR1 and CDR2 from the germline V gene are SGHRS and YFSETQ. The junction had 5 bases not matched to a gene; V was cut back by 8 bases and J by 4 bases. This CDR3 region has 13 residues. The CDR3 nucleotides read TGCGCCAGTGGGGCGGGGGGGCCAGATACGCAGTATTTT. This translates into CASGAGGPDTQYF. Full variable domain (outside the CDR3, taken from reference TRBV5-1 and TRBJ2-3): KAGVTQTPRYLIKTRGQQVTLSCSPISGHRSVSWYQQTPGQGLQFLFEYFSETQRNKGNFPGRFSGRQFSNSRSEMNVSTLELGDSALYLCASGAGGPDTQYFGPGTRLTVL.

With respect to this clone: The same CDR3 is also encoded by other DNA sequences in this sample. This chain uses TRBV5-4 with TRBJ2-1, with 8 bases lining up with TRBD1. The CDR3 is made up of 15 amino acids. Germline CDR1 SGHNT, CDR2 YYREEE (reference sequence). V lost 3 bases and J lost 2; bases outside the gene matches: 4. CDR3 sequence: CASSSRTGTYNEQFF. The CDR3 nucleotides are TGTGCCAGCAGCTCGAGGACAGGGACCTACAATGAGCAGTTCTTC.